The 10 T cell receptor beta chains below come from one sample, sequenced in a study of blood T cell repertoires in COVID-19. Produced via immunoSEQ multiplex PCR; TCRdb's table is partial and in-frame only. Here the sample spans a few hundred thousand clones, almost 90% being singletons. What was sequenced was peripheral blood. All receptors derive from a woman under 40 with COVID-19, enrolled during active disease.

The chain combines TRBV28 with TRBJ2-1; D perhaps matches TRBD1 (6 bases). The CDR3 runs to 16 residues. The germline CDR1 and CDR2 sequences are MDHEN and SYDVKM. With 1 base removed from V and 3 bases from J, the gap between germline ends came to 13 bases. CDR3 in DNA: TGTGCCAGCAGTTTATCCAGGGGCCGCCGCTACAATGAGCAGTTCTTC. It is translated as CASSLSRGRRYNEQFF.

The chain combines TRBV15 with TRBJ1-1; 7 bases match TRBD1. Trimming cost V 8 bases and J 2 bases; bases outside gene matches: 2. Germline V gives CDR1 LNHNV, CDR2 YYDKDF (reference sequence). CDR3 length: 12 amino acids. DNA for the CDR3: TGTGCCACCGAGGGGGCCAACACTGAAGCTTTCTTT. Translation: CATEGANTEAFF.

This clone was observed once. CDR3 DNA sequence: TGTGCCTGGAATTCGAACAGGGGGCACGCTTTCTTT. Protein sequence: CAWNSNRGHAFF. The chain recombines TRBV30 with TRBJ1-1; TRBD1 aligns across 9 bases. Germline loops: CDR1 GTSNPN, CDR2 SVGIG (reference sequence). The CDR3 spans 12 residues. V was clipped by 4 bases and J by 11 bases; unmatched bases: 8.

This clone was seen just once. The rearrangement uses TRBV7-9 and TRBJ2-1; D perhaps matches TRBD1 (6 bases). The CDR3 covers 15 residues. Germline CDR1 SEHNR, CDR2 FQNEAQ (reference sequence). V was cut by 9 bases and J by 8 bases, with 23 bases left in between. The CDR3, as DNA: TGTGCCAGTAGACCTTTTACAGGGATAAGGGATGAGCAGTTCTTC. The encoded protein is CASRPFTGIRDEQFF. Using reference TRBV7-9 and TRBJ2-1 for the parts outside the CDR3, the full variable domain is DTGVSQNPRHKITKRGQNVTFRCDPISEHNRLYWYRQTLGQGPEFLTYFQNEAQLEKSRLLSDRFSAERPKGSFSTLEIQRTEQGDSAMYLCASRPFTGIRDEQFFGPGTRLTVL.

The chain couples TRBV19 to TRBJ1-5; D is ambiguous. V lost 3 bases to trimming and J lost 4 bases, with 10 bases between them. The CDR3 has 14 residues. CDR1 LNHDA and CDR2 SQIVND come from the germline V gene (reference sequence). This CDR3 is CASSIGLLNQPQHF. Here the CDR3 DNA reads TGTGCCAGTAGTATTGGACTCTTAAATCAGCCCCAGCATTTT.

This chain links TRBV7-2 with TRBJ1-2, with D maybe TRBD1 (5 bases). V was pared by 1 base and J by 4 bases, with 13 bases between. Germline CDR1 SGHTA, CDR2 FQGNSA. The CDR3 is 15 residues long. DNA of the CDR3: TGTGCCAGCAGCTTAGGCGGGGGAGGTAGCTATGGCTACACCTTC. Its protein product is CASSLGGGGSYGYTF.

The chain has TRBV5-1 and TRBJ2-1, with TRBD2 identical over 10 bases. The CDR3 is 16 residues long. The trim removed 3 bases at V and 4 bases at J, leaving 7 bases unmatched. Germline CDR1 and CDR2: SGHRS and YFSETQ. In DNA, the CDR3 is TGCGCCAGCAGCTCCTTTGCGACTAGCGGGTACAATGAGCAGTTCTTC. Amino acid sequence: CASSSFATSGYNEQFF.

This clone turned up a few times. The chain's CDR3 is CASSPWDRPSYEQYF. Here the CDR3 DNA reads TGTGCCAGCAGTCCTTGGGACAGGCCTTCCTACGAGCAGTACTTC. The chain joins TRBV28 to TRBJ2-7; TRBD1 matches 8 bases. This CDR3 is 15 amino acids long. The junction had 7 bases not matched to a gene; V was cut back by 5 bases and J by 1 base. CDR1 and CDR2 (germline): MDHEN, SYDVKM.

V gene TRBV9 combines with J gene TRBJ2-7; 13 nucleotides line up with TRBD2. V trimming: 2 bases; J trimming: 3 bases; junction bases outside the gene matches: 5. Germline CDR1 is SGDLS and CDR2 is YYNGEE. This CDR3 is 16 amino acids long. DNA for the CDR3: TGTGCCAGCAGCGTGGGAGGGACTAGCGGGAACTACGAGCAGTACTTC. Translated: CASSVGGTSGNYEQYF.

The V and J genes are TRBV7-9 and TRBJ1-2, with 11 bases aligning to TRBD1. The V segment lost 5 bases and the J segment 7 bases; nucleotides outside the gene matches: 6. Germline lookup yields CDR1 SEHNR and CDR2 FQNEAQ (reference sequence). This CDR3 region has 14 residues. CDR3 in amino acids: CASSPGTGGRGYTF. CDR3 DNA: TGTGCCAGCAGCCCCGGGACAGGGGGACGTGGCTACACCTTC. The complete variable domain, with remaining parts taken from reference TRBV7-9 and TRBJ1-2, reads DTGVSQNPRHKITKRGQNVTFRCDPISEHNRLYWYRQTLGQGPEFLTYFQNEAQLEKSRLLSDRFSAERPKGSFSTLEIQRTEQGDSAMYLCASSPGTGGRGYTFGSGTRLTVV.